The clone carrying this T cell receptor (beta chain) appeared many times. Its antigen is unknown. With 3 bases removed from V and 10 bases from J, the gap between germline ends came to 13 bases. Germline loops: CDR1 LGHDT, CDR2 YNNKEL (reference sequence). The CDR3 runs 13 residues. The data derive from a study of early T cells in non-severe SARS-CoV-2 infection. Study summary: Bulk RNA isolated from unsorted whole blood underwent sequencing; chains were not paired.

Unique molecular identifiers tagged individual cDNA molecules. TCRdb fed the 5' RACE reads into MiXCR, producing one record per CDR3 protein. The sample records tens of thousands of distinct CDR3 sequences, 9.3% being singletons. Broader study findings: The study's VDJdb matching favored anti-spike CD8 responses and missed private and CD4 specificities.

The sequenced material came from whole blood. The chain joins TRBV3-1 to TRBJ2-1; unclear D gene. This clonotype originated in an adult who was a healthcare worker with PCR-confirmed SARS-CoV-2 infection or an uninfected control (not recorded which). DNA for the CDR3: TGTGCCAGCAGCCATCTGATGGGCCCGGAGCAGTTCTTC. It translates to CASSHLMGPEQFF.